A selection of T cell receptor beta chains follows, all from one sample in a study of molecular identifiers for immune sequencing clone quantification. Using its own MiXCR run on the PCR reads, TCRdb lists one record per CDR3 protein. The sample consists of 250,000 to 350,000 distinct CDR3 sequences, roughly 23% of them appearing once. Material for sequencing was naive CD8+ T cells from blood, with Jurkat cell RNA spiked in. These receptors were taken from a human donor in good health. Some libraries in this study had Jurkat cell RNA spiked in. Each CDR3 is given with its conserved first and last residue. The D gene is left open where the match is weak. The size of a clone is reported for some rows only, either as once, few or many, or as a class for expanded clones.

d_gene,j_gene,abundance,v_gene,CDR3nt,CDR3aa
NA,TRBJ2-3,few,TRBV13,TGTGCCAGCAGCTTAGCCGGACTGAGTGAAACAGATACGCAGTATTTT,CASSLAGLSETDTQYF
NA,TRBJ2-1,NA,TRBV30,TGTGCCTGGAGTGGGGCATCTCCCGTTCAGTTCTTC,CAWSGASPVQFF
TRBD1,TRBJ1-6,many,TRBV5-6,TGTGCCAGCAGCTTGGGGACAGGGGATTCACCCCTCCACTTT,CASSLGTGDSPLHF
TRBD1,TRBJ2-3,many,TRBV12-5,TGTGCTAGTGGTGCGGGACAGGGGGCTGCAGATACGCAGTATTTT,CASGAGQGAADTQYF
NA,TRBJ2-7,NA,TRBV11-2,TGTGCCAGCAGCTCGAGCCGGGACAAGTTCCCCCACGAGCAGTACTTC,CASSSSRDKFPHEQYF
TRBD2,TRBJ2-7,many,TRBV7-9,TGTGCCAGCAGCTTATTGCTAGCGGGACGGGCCCGGGAGCAGTACTTC,CASSLLLAGRAREQYF
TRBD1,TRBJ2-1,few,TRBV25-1,TGTGCCAGCAGTGAAGCTACAGGGGTTGAGCAGTTCTTC,CASSEATGVEQFF
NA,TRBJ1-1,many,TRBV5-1,TGCGCCAGCAGCTTCGAAAACGGACCGCATCCCTTAGAAGCTTTCTTT,CASSFENGPHPLEAFF
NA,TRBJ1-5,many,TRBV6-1,TGTGCCACCCAAGAAGGGGTCGGCAATCAGCCCCAGCATTTT,CATQEGVGNQPQHF
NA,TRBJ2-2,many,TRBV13,TGTGCCAGCAGCTTAGACACGGACGGGCAGCCCGGGGAGCTGTTTTTT,CASSLDTDGQPGELFF